What follows is one T cell receptor beta chain and its context. The antigen is undetermined. This sample stems from a study of T-cell reconstitution after alpha-beta-depleted transplantation in children. Notes on the study in general: Expanded graft clones numbering several hundred reportedly gave rise to alpha-beta T cells about two months after transplant. Some patients showed high day-60 TCRbeta diversity, which derived from surviving recipient T cells and thymic progenitors.

For TCRbeta, the library was prepared with unique molecular identifiers. TCRdb itself ran the PCR reads through MiXCR, one entry per CDR3 protein. The table has some 600,000 distinct CDR3 sequences, roughly 13% seen once. Trimming took off 5 bases at V and 2 bases at J, with 14 bases between the two ends. The germline CDR1 and CDR2 sequences are SGHTA and FQGNSA. The CDR3 runs to 15 residues. The rearrangement joins TRBV7-2 to TRBJ2-3; D assignment may be TRBD1 or TRBD2 (5 bases each). This receptor was identified in a male patient younger than 18 who had a stem cell transplant for acute myeloid leukemia, so the T cells may come from the graft donor. The sample was PBMCs, mostly from graft donor cells, taken 360 days after TCRalphabeta/CD19-depleted stem cell transplant. The CDR3 spells CASSLRDGYTDTQYF. CDR3 coding DNA: TGTGCCAGCAGCCTCCGGGACGGATACACAGATACGCAGTATTTT.